These 3 T cell receptor beta chains were sequenced from one sample in a study of OX40 agonist ivuxolimab in advanced cancers. TCRdb's copy holds only in-frame clones and misses some; the assay was immunoSEQ multiplex PCR. The profile shows more than 60,000 clones, around 87% of them singletons. Source: CD4+ or CD8+ T cells sorted from blood, taken in a trial of the OX40 agonist ivuxolimab. The receptor set was obtained from an adult with an advanced solid tumor such as melanoma, head and neck, liver or kidney cancer.

This clone appeared a single time. The rearrangement joins TRBV6-1 to TRBJ1-3; TRBD1 is a possible D gene (5 bases). The CDR3 is 17 amino acids. Germline lookup yields CDR1 MNHNS and CDR2 SASEGT. Trimming removed 2 bases from V and 2 bases from J, with 16 bases in between. The CDR3 DNA reads TGTGCCAGCAGTGAATCTGTTCCTTTGGGGGCTGGAAACACCATATATTTT. Its translation is CASSESVPLGAGNTIYF.

The rearrangement uses TRBV5-5 and TRBJ1-4; D uncertain. The CDR3 is 14 residues long. V dropped 1 base and J dropped 5 bases, with 9 bases sitting between them. The germline gives CDR1 SGHKS, CDR2 YYEKEE (reference sequence). This CDR3 reads CASSLWALNEKLFF. In nucleotides, the CDR3 is TGTGCCAGCAGCTTGTGGGCCTTAAATGAAAAACTGTTTTTT.

This clone showed up just a few times. The genes are TRBV28 and TRBJ2-7; D may be TRBD1 or TRBD2 (5 bases each). The germline CDR1 and CDR2 sequences are MDHEN and SYDVKM. This CDR3 contains 11 residues. As DNA, the CDR3 is TGTGTCGGGGCCGGGGAGTACGAGCAGTACTTC. Translated, it gives CVGAGEYEQYF.